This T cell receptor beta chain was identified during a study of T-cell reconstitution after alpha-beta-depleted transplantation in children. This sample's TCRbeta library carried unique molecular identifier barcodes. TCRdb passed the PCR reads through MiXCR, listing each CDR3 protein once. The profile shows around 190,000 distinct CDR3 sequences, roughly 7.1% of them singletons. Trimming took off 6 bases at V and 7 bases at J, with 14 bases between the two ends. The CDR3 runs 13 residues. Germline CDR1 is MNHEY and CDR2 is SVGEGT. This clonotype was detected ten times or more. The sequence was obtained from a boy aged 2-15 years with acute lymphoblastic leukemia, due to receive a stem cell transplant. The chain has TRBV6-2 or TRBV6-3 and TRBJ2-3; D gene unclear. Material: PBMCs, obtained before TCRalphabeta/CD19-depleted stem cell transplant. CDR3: CASRTDSNNTQYF. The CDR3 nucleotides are TGTGCCAGCAGAACCGACTCAAACAATACGCAGTATTTT.